This T cell receptor beta chain is drawn from a study of control samples from healthy donors and cancer patients. Repertoires were generated with immunoSEQ multiplex PCR, while TCRdb's copy carries only in-frame clones and drops some. The table shows roughly 150,000 clones, with roughly 93% occurring only once. This CDR3 has 16 amino acids. Looked up from germline, CDR1 is LGHDT and CDR2 is YNNKEL (reference sequence). Unmatched junction bases numbered 7, after V lost 2 bases and J lost 4 bases. The sample consisted of blood. The V and J genes are TRBV3-1 (or the pseudogene TRBV3-2) and TRBJ2-7; 11 positions match TRBD1. The clonotype comes from a man over 45 in good health. The CDR3, as DNA: TGTGCCAGCAGCCAATTCCGGGACAGGGGGAAGTACGAGCAGTACTTC. Protein sequence: CASSQFRDRGKYEQYF.